These 26 T cell receptor beta chains originate from one sample sequenced in a study of response to subunit inactivated influenza vaccine. MiXCR was run by TCRdb on the RT-PCR reads, yielding one entry per CDR3 protein. The table has some 640,000 distinct CDR3 sequences, around 13% seen once. This sample comprised PBMCs from blood, obtained 14 to 15 days before vaccination. The source is a man in his forties or fifties who received an inactivated influenza vaccine.

The chain joins TRBV25-1 to TRBJ2-5; D is possibly TRBD2 (5 bases). Per germline, CDR1 MGHDK and CDR2 SYGVNS. The CDR3 is 15 residues long. Deletions cut 4 bases from V and 4 bases from J, with 16 bases between. For the CDR3, the DNA is TGTGCCAGCAGTGCCTCGGGATCCTCGGGAGAGACCCAGTACTTC. Its protein is CASSASGSSGETQYF.

In regard to this clonotype: The germline gene is not matched at one end of the junction; a read error may be the cause. V usage is TRBV5-1 and J usage is TRBJ2-1, with 15 bases aligning to TRBD2. The CDR3 length is 20 residues. The germline CDR1 and CDR2 sequences are SGHRS and YFSETQ. The CDR3 DNA reads TGCGCCAGCAGCTCCCTAACGGGACTAGCGGGAGGAAGCTCCTACAATGAGCATTTCTTC. The encoded protein is CASSSLTGLAGGSSYNEHFF.

The rearrangement joins TRBV6-2 or TRBV6-3 to TRBJ2-3, with D perhaps being TRBD1 or TRBD2 (5 bases each). Germline-derived CDR1 and CDR2 are MNHEY and SVGEGT. V lost 2 bases to trimming and J lost 2 bases, with 11 bases between them. CDR3 length: 15 amino acids. This CDR3 is CASSYGVGVTDTQYF. CDR3 sequence (DNA): TGTGCCAGCAGTTACGGGGTGGGGGTCACAGATACGCAGTATTTT.

The V call is TRBV20-1, the J call TRBJ1-1; 9 nucleotides line up with TRBD1. In germline, CDR1 is DFQATT, CDR2 SNEGSKA (reference sequence). The CDR3 is 15 amino acids. The trim removed 5 bases at V and 2 bases at J, leaving 9 bases unmatched. This chain's CDR3 is CSARRRTGVNTEAFF. The CDR3 nucleotides read TGCAGTGCTCGACGAAGGACAGGGGTTAACACTGAAGCTTTCTTT.

This clonotype came up many times. This chain connects TRBV27 to TRBJ1-1; D is possibly TRBD1 (6 bases). Germline CDR1 is MNHEY and CDR2 is SMNVEV (reference sequence). The V end was cut by 4 bases, the J end by 3 bases, with 9 bases between. This CDR3 contains 13 residues. CDR3 coding DNA: TGTGCCAGCAGTTACAGGGACGACACTGAAGCTTTCTTT. Translated: CASSYRDDTEAFF.

The chain's CDR3 is CSARDKQGANYGYTF. The CDR3, as DNA: TGCAGTGCTAGAGATAAACAGGGGGCGAACTATGGCTACACCTTC. J is TRBJ1-2 and V is TRBV20-1, with 9 bases fitting TRBD1. Germline V lookup: CDR1 DFQATT, CDR2 SNEGSKA (reference sequence). V lost 0 bases and J lost 2; bases outside the gene matches: 4. This CDR3 spans 15 amino acids.

The J gene is TRBJ2-3, the V gene TRBV5-6, with TRBD1 matching 9 bases. The CDR3 is 16 residues long. The V segment lost 1 base and the J segment 6 bases; nucleotides outside the gene matches: 9. Germline V gives CDR1 SGHDT, CDR2 YYEEEE. In nucleotides, the CDR3 is TGTGCCAGCAGCTTGTCAGGACAGGGGTTGGTGGATACGCAGTATTTT. The encoded protein is CASSLSGQGLVDTQYF.

The J gene is TRBJ2-3, the V gene TRBV11-2; tentatively, D is TRBD1 or TRBD2 (5 bases each). V lost 4 bases, J lost 4 bases, and 27 bases lay in between. The CDR3 extends over 19 amino acids. The V gene's germline CDR1 is SGHAT and CDR2 FQNNGV. The CDR3 nucleotides read TGTGCCAGCAGCTCCTACCTATCCTCCGGGACCGCGGCCGCAGATACGCAGTATTTT. Residues: CASSSYLSSGTAAADTQYF.

This clonotype was seen repeatedly, ten times or more. This chain joins TRBV7-9 and TRBJ2-7, with D unclear. The CDR3 totals 11 residues. CDR1 and CDR2 from the germline V gene are SEHNR and FQNEAQ (reference sequence). With 2 bases removed from V and 3 bases from J, the gap between germline ends came to 2 bases. The CDR3 spells CASSLNYEQYF. The CDR3, as DNA: TGTGCCAGCAGCTTAAACTACGAGCAGTACTTC. Filled out from reference TRBV7-9 and TRBJ2-7, the complete variable domain reads DTGVSQNPRHKITKRGQNVTFRCDPISEHNRLYWYRQTLGQGPEFLTYFQNEAQLEKSRLLSDRFSAERPKGSFSTLEIQRTEQGDSAMYLCASSLNYEQYFGPGTRLTVT.

This clonotype has just one count. The J gene is TRBJ2-5, the V gene TRBV13; TRBD1 matches 9 bases. The CDR3 runs to 14 residues. V was pared by 5 bases and J by 2 bases, with 3 bases of the junction left unmatched. Per germline, CDR1 PRHDT and CDR2 FYEKMQ (reference sequence). CDR3 in amino acids: CASSTGTGQETQYF. The CDR3 nucleotides are TGTGCCAGCAGCACGGGGACAGGGCAAGAGACCCAGTACTTC.

In this sample, this clonotype turned up a few times. The chain recombines TRBV4-1 with TRBJ1-1; possible D gene TRBD1, 5 bases. V was clipped by 3 bases and J by 0 bases, with 11 bases between them. The CDR3 has 15 residues. Germline CDR1 reads MGHRA; CDR2 reads YSYEKL. The DNA for the CDR3 is TGCGCCAGCAGCCAGGGACGGGTCATGAACACTGAAGCTTTCTTT. Translated: CASSQGRVMNTEAFF.

In its sample, this clonotype was seen many times. The chain couples TRBV10-3 to TRBJ2-7, with a tentative D call TRBD2 (6 bases). The CDR3 covers 13 residues. Trimming removed 4 bases from V and 3 bases from J, with 10 bases in between. Germline V lookup: CDR1 ENHRY, CDR2 SYGVKD. The CDR3 loop reads CAISVMGGYEQYF. As DNA, the CDR3 is TGTGCCATCAGTGTTATGGGAGGCTACGAGCAGTACTTC.

This clonotype was picked up a small number of times. This chain joins TRBV7-2 and TRBJ2-7; TRBD1 agrees at 9 bases. This CDR3 is built from 15 residues. The V gene's germline CDR1 is SGHTA and CDR2 FQGNSA. V lost 3 bases and J lost 5; bases outside the gene matches: 8. The CDR3 sequence is CASSFKGQGRNEQYF. The CDR3 DNA reads as TGTGCCAGCAGCTTCAAGGGACAGGGTAGGAACGAGCAGTACTTC.

This sequence joins TRBV5-1 and TRBJ2-7; perhaps TRBD1 as D (6 bases). The length of the CDR3 is 13 residues. Trimming stripped 5 bases from V and 3 bases from J, with 12 bases between. Germline V gene lookup returns CDR1 SGHRS and CDR2 YFSETQ. DNA of the CDR3: TGCGCCAGCAGTAATCAGGGGTTCTACGAGCAGTACTTC. Amino acid sequence: CASSNQGFYEQYF.

The J gene is TRBJ2-1, the V gene TRBV6-1, with TRBD1 matching 7 bases. This CDR3 spans 17 amino acids. V shed 8 bases and J 3 bases; nucleotides not matched to a gene: 16. In germline, CDR1 is MNHNS, CDR2 SASEGT. The chain's CDR3 is CASQGQLTRGYYNEQFF. CDR3 coding DNA: TGTGCCAGCCAAGGACAGCTAACCAGGGGGTACTACAATGAGCAGTTCTTC.

This clonotype was detected only a few times. The chain is built from TRBV5-1 and TRBJ1-2; TRBD1 agrees at 10 bases. The trim removed 4 bases at V and 7 bases at J, leaving 7 bases unmatched. Germline V gene sequence: CDR1 SGHRS, CDR2 YFSETQ. The CDR3 spans 14 residues. The CDR3 nucleotides are TGCGCCAGCAGCCTGTCGACAGGGGGCATTGGCTACACCTTC. Protein sequence: CASSLSTGGIGYTF.

This clonotype appeared many times. V usage is TRBV3-1 and J usage is TRBJ2-1, with D unresolved. Germline CDR1 is LGHDT and CDR2 is YNNKEL (reference sequence). CDR3 size: 12 residues. Trimming stripped 0 bases from V and 3 bases from J, with 0 bases between. The CDR3 region has the DNA TGTGCCAGCAGCCAAGACTACAATGAGCAGTTCTTC. Its translation: CASSQDYNEQFF.

The rearrangement uses TRBV4-1 and TRBJ1-4; TRBD1 is a possible D gene (6 bases). Germline V gene data show CDR1 as MGHRA and CDR2 as YSYEKL. The V and J ends lost 1 base and 2 bases respectively, with 8 bases between them. This CDR3 spans 15 amino acids. The CDR3 region has the DNA TGCGCCAGCAGCCAAGTGGGGGCGACTAATGAAAAACTGTTTTTT. Protein product: CASSQVGATNEKLFF.

This clonotype was counted a few times. The chain is built from TRBV7-2 and TRBJ2-7; D is possibly TRBD1 (5 bases). The CDR3 is 14 residues long. V dropped 1 base and J dropped 6 bases, with 13 bases sitting between them. Germline CDR1 and CDR2: SGHTA and FQGNSA. The CDR3: CASSLGAGLGEQYF. The CDR3, as DNA: TGTGCCAGCAGCTTAGGTGCAGGGCTTGGCGAGCAGTACTTC.

This clonotype occurred many times. The V call is TRBV6-1, the J call TRBJ2-3; 13 bases line up with TRBD2. The ends lost 8 bases at V and 5 bases at J; junction bases unmatched: 10. CDR3 length: 16 residues. CDR1 is MNHNS and CDR2 is SASEGT in the germline V gene. CDR3: CASYSGTSGIGDTQYF. Written as DNA, the CDR3 is TGTGCCAGCTACTCAGGGACTAGCGGGATCGGAGATACGCAGTATTTT.

This chain uses TRBV7-9 with TRBJ2-7, with D possibly called TRBD1 or TRBD2 (5 bases each). The CDR3 is made up of 13 amino acids. Per the germline V gene, CDR1 is SEHNR and CDR2 is FQNEAQ (reference sequence). V was clipped by 6 bases and J by 3 bases, with 12 bases between them. CDR3 in DNA: TGTGCCAGCAGTGGGGGAAACTACTACGAGCAGTACTTC. Amino acid sequence: CASSGGNYYEQYF.

A few counts support this clonotype. CDR3 amino acids: CATSEAGTGGREQFF. CDR3 DNA sequence: TGTGCCACCAGTGAAGCCGGGACAGGGGGCCGTGAGCAGTTCTTC. The rearrangement links TRBV24-1 to TRBJ2-1, with TRBD1 identical over 12 bases. Per germline, CDR1 KGHDR and CDR2 SFDVKD. Unmatched junction bases numbered 6, after V lost 4 bases and J lost 9 bases. This CDR3 comprises 15 residues.

The CDR3 reads CATADSLAKNIQYF. CDR3 coding DNA: TGTGCCACCGCGGACTCGTTAGCCAAAAACATTCAGTACTTC. This sequence joins TRBV15 and TRBJ2-4; D may be TRBD2 (5 bases). The CDR3 has 14 residues. With 8 bases removed from V and 0 bases from J, the gap between germline ends came to 11 bases. Germline values: CDR1 LNHNV, CDR2 YYDKDF (reference sequence).

This clonotype has more than one count but fewer than ten. The chain recombines TRBV28 with TRBJ2-2; TRBD1 agrees at 10 bases. J lost 4 bases, V lost 10 bases, and 6 bases had no gene match. Germline V CDR1 and CDR2: MDHEN, SYDVKM. The CDR3 has 14 residues. CDR3 loop: CATFGQGGTGELFF. The CDR3 nucleotides are TGTGCCACCTTCGGACAGGGGGGCACCGGGGAGCTGTTTTTT.

This clonotype was seen more than once but under ten times. The chain combines TRBV7-9 with TRBJ1-4, with D uncertain. The CDR3 has 14 residues. Germline V gene lookup returns CDR1 SEHNR and CDR2 FQNEAQ (reference sequence). Trimming cost V 2 bases and J 7 bases, with 11 bases left between them. CDR3 in DNA: TGTGCCAGCAGCTTATCGGCTCAAGGTGAAAAACTGTTTTTT. This gives the protein CASSLSAQGEKLFF.

The chain employs TRBV7-2 and TRBJ2-3; 12 bases match TRBD1. Per germline, CDR1 SGHTA and CDR2 FQGNSA. This CDR3 is 16 amino acids long. The V segment lost 5 bases and the J segment 7 bases; nucleotides outside the gene matches: 10. As DNA, the CDR3 is TGTGCCAGCAGCCGCGGGACAGGGGGCGATCAATATACGCAGTATTTT. Its protein is CASSRGTGGDQYTQYF.